One and the same sample provided the 28 T cell receptor beta chains below, sequenced in a study of shared clonotypes between healthy human individuals. TCRdb's copy holds only in-frame clones and misses some; the assay was immunoSEQ multiplex PCR. The repertoire includes millions of clones, about 95% of them detected once, and 0.13% sits in the top ten. Sequencing was carried out using naive CD4+ T cells sorted from blood. Indicated subset: CD45RA+ positively selected. The source is a man aged 18 to 30 in good health.

The genes are TRBV27 and TRBJ2-6; no definite D call. Deletions cut 6 bases from V and 0 bases from J, with 9 bases between. The CDR3 is 15 residues long. Germline lookup yields CDR1 MNHEY and CDR2 SMNVEV (reference sequence). The CDR3: CASRATASGANVLTF. CDR3 bases: TGTGCCAGCAGAGCTACAGCCTCTGGGGCCAACGTCCTGACTTTC.

This clone showed up just once. The CDR3 DNA is TGTGCCAGCAGGCCCGACCTACTAGCGGCCCAAGAGACCCAGTACTTC. The encoded protein is CASRPDLLAAQETQYF. V and J are TRBV5-4 and TRBJ2-5; 8 positions agree with TRBD2. After removal of 5 bases from V and 1 base from J, the junction contained 10 bases not matched to a gene. The CDR3 sequence is 16 residues long. Germline values: CDR1 SGHNT, CDR2 YYREEE (reference sequence).

This sequence joins TRBV5-1 and TRBJ2-5; a possible D gene is TRBD1 (5 bases). CDR3 length equals 15 residues. V shed 0 bases and J shed 0 bases, with 9 bases lying between them. Germline lookup yields CDR1 SGHRS and CDR2 YFSETQ. CDR3 bases: TGCGCCAGCAGCTTGGCCAAGGGGTACCAAGAGACCCAGTACTTC. It specifies CASSLAKGYQETQYF.

This chain uses TRBV29-1 with TRBJ1-2; possibly TRBD1 for D (6 bases). Deletions cut 3 bases from V and 4 bases from J, with 12 bases between. Germline CDR1 SQVTM, CDR2 ANQGSEA. The CDR3 spans 13 residues. CDR3 region: CSVENRAFYGYTF. CDR3 DNA: TGCAGCGTTGAGAACAGGGCTTTCTATGGCTACACCTTC.

The chain is built from TRBV6-1 and TRBJ2-7; tentatively, D is TRBD1 or TRBD2 (5 bases each). Germline CDR1 and CDR2: MNHNS and SASEGT. The CDR3 loop spans 14 amino acids. With 1 base removed from V and 6 bases from J, the gap between germline ends came to 13 bases. CDR3 residues: CASSEGAGRSEQYF. The CDR3, as DNA: TGTGCCAGCAGTGAAGGGGCAGGGAGAAGCGAGCAGTACTTC.

The rearrangement links TRBV25-1 to TRBJ1-3, with 7 nucleotides matching TRBD1. CDR3 length: 15 amino acids. The V gene's germline CDR1 is MGHDK and CDR2 SYGVNS. J lost 2 bases, V lost 6 bases, and 7 bases had no gene match. The CDR3 loop reads CASSDLQGTGNTIYF. CDR3 coding DNA: TGTGCCAGCAGCGACCTACAGGGGACTGGAAACACCATATATTTT.

The chain is built from TRBV14 and TRBJ2-7; D perhaps matches TRBD2 (5 bases). Between the trimmed V and J ends, which lost 0 bases and 2 bases, there was a span of 11 bases. Germline assignment: CDR1 SGHDN and CDR2 FVKESK. The CDR3 sequence is 15 residues long. CDR3 in amino acids: CASSQELLATYEQYF. CDR3 DNA sequence: TGTGCCAGCAGCCAAGAACTCCTAGCCACCTACGAGCAGTACTTC.

This rearrangement joins TRBV11-2 to TRBJ1-2; D is unclear. Germline V CDR1 and CDR2: SGHAT, FQNNGV. V was trimmed by 1 base and J by 11 bases, leaving 11 bases between them. The CDR3 is 12 residues long. The DNA of the CDR3 is TGTGCCAGCAGCTTAGGTTCGAATGTTTACACCTTC. Translation: CASSLGSNVYTF. Together with reference TRBV11-2 and TRBJ1-2, the CDR3 gives the full variable domain: EAGVAQSPRYKIIEKRQSVAFWCNPISGHATLYWYQQILGQGPKLLIQFQNNGVVDDSQLPKDRFSAERLKGVDSTLKIQPAKLEDSAVYLCASSLGSNVYTFGSGTRLTVV.

This chain joins TRBV18 and TRBJ1-2, with 9 bases fitting TRBD1. Germline CDR1 is KGHSH and CDR2 is LQKENI. There are 15 residues in the CDR3. Trimming removed 4 bases from V and 2 bases from J; junction bases left unmatched: 5. CDR3 nucleotide sequence: TGTGCCAGCTCACGACCGGACAGGGGAAACTATGGCTACACCTTC. Translated, it gives CASSRPDRGNYGYTF.

This chain uses TRBV5-5 with TRBJ1-5; D remains unclear. This CDR3 has 15 residues. The ends were cut back, 1 base at V and 0 bases at J, with 8 bases in the middle. Germline CDR1 is SGHKS and CDR2 is YYEKEE (reference sequence). The CDR3 sequence: CASSLLGHSNQPQHF. CDR3 sequence (DNA): TGTGCCAGCAGCTTGTTAGGGCATAGCAATCAGCCCCAGCATTTT.

The gene calls are TRBV4-1 and TRBJ1-2; TRBD1 agrees at 8 bases. Germline V gene sequence: CDR1 MGHRA, CDR2 YSYEKL. This CDR3 is 14 amino acids long. V dropped 3 bases and J dropped 8; count of bases not matched to a gene: 8. The CDR3 protein is CASSHLLGQGGYTF. As DNA, the CDR3 is TGCGCCAGCAGCCACCTCCTAGGACAGGGAGGCTACACCTTC.

This clone was seen just once. This chain uses TRBV4-3 with TRBJ1-4; 9 positions match TRBD1. V was pared by 2 bases and J by 3 bases, with 1 base of the junction left unmatched. The CDR3 extends over 15 amino acids. Germline V gene sequence: CDR1 LGHNA, CDR2 YSLEER. CDR3 sequence: CASSQTGGANEKLFF. In DNA form, the CDR3 reads TGCGCCAGCAGCCAAACAGGGGGCGCTAATGAAAAACTGTTTTTT.

J is TRBJ2-7 and V is TRBV6-6, with D uncertain. The germline V gene has CDR1 MNHNY and CDR2 SVGAGI (reference sequence). The CDR3 consists of 11 residues. The V end lost 7 bases, the J end lost 0 bases, and 4 bases lay between the germline ends. The CDR3 nucleotides are TGTGCCAGCAAGACCTCCTACGAGCAGTACTTC. It codes for CASKTSYEQYF.

This chain connects TRBV18 to TRBJ2-7; 8 bases align to TRBD1. Germline V gene data show CDR1 as KGHSH and CDR2 as LQKENI. J was trimmed by 5 bases and V by 3 bases; bases with no gene match: 3. The CDR3 loop spans 13 amino acids. The CDR3 region is CASSPDRGDEQYF. DNA for the CDR3: TGTGCCAGCTCACCTGACAGGGGCGACGAGCAGTACTTC. Looking up the rest from reference TRBV18 and TRBJ2-7 gives the full variable domain: NAGVMQNPRHLVRRRGQEARLRCSPMKGHSHVYWYRQLPEEGLKFMVYLQKENIIDESGMPKERFSAEFPKEGPSILRIQQVVRGDSAAYFCASSPDRGDEQYFGPGTRLTVT.

The chain uses TRBV2 and TRBJ1-2, with D hard to call. In germline, CDR1 is SNHLY, CDR2 FYNNEI. Trimming removed 4 bases at V and 6 bases at J, with 18 bases between. The CDR3 has 15 amino acids. Written as DNA, the CDR3 is TGTGCCAGCAGTGTTTCTCGGGGTTCTAGCGATGGCTACACCTTC. As protein: CASSVSRGSSDGYTF.

This rearrangement joins TRBV15 to TRBJ1-1, with D tentatively TRBD1 (6 bases). CDR3 size: 14 residues. V was shortened by 4 bases and J by 8 bases, with 17 bases between the two germline ends. CDR1 and CDR2 from the germline V gene are LNHNV and YYDKDF (reference sequence). CDR3 loop: CATSIQRAGDEAFF. In nucleotides, the CDR3 is TGTGCCACCAGCATCCAGAGAGCAGGGGACGAAGCTTTCTTT. Full variable domain (missing parts from reference TRBV15 and TRBJ1-1): DAMVIQNPRYQVTQFGKPVTLSCSQTLNHNVMYWYQQKSSQAPKLLFHYYDKDFNNEADTPDNFQSRRPNTSFCFLDIRSPGLGDTAMYLCATSIQRAGDEAFFGQGTRLTVV.

This rearrangement joins TRBV7-9 to TRBJ1-1; possibly TRBD1 for D (5 bases). Germline assignment: CDR1 SEHNR and CDR2 FQNEAQ (reference sequence). V lost 7 bases and J lost 4, with 16 bases in between. The CDR3 is made up of 14 amino acids. CDR3 residues: CASTLPFGATEAFF. CDR3 nucleotide sequence: TGTGCCAGCACCCTTCCCTTCGGGGCCACTGAAGCTTTCTTT.

V gene TRBV18 combines with J gene TRBJ1-6; unclear D gene. The CDR3 consists of 17 residues. The V end was cut by 3 bases, the J end by 0 bases, with 12 bases between. Germline assignment: CDR1 KGHSH and CDR2 LQKENI. The CDR3 DNA is TGTGCCAGCTCACCTACAGCTTTGAGCTCCTATAATTCACCCCTCCACTTT. It translates to CASSPTALSSYNSPLHF.

Notes on this clone: Other DNA sequences in the sample encode the same CDR3. The V and J genes are TRBV11-2 and TRBJ2-7; D unclear. Trimming removed 3 bases from V and 3 bases from J, with 6 bases in between. CDR1 is SGHAT, CDR2 FQNNGV, per germline. The CDR3 has 12 residues. In nucleotides, the CDR3 is TGTGCCAGCAGCTTCGGGTACTACGAGCAGTACTTC. Protein product: CASSFGYYEQYF.

This rearrangement joins TRBV28 to TRBJ1-1; 8 nucleotides agree with TRBD1. The CDR3 is 14 amino acids. Trimming at V came to 9 bases and at J to 4 bases, leaving 10 bases not matched to a gene. CDR1 and CDR2 (germline): MDHEN, SYDVKM. CDR3 loop: CASDTDRGRTEAFF. CDR3 in DNA: TGTGCCAGTGATACCGACAGGGGTCGCACTGAAGCTTTCTTT.

Of note for this clone: Its ends do not fully match the called genes, so a read error is possible. The chain has TRBV5-8 and TRBJ2-3; D may be TRBD1 (6 bases). This CDR3 is 14 amino acids long. The germline V gene has CDR1 SGHTS and CDR2 YDEGEE. The CDR3 sequence: CASSLWTVTNTQYF. The CDR3 coding sequence is TGTGCCAGCAGCTTGTGGACAGTCACAAATACGCAGTATTTT. The full variable domain, completed using reference TRBV5-8 and TRBJ2-3, is EAGVTQSPTHLIKTRGQQATLRCSPISGHTSVYWYQQALGLGLQFLLWYDEGEERNRGNFPPRFSGRQFPNYSSELNVNALELEDSALYLCASSLWTVTNTQYFGPGTRLTVL.

Ten or more counts support this clone. V is TRBV11-2 and J is TRBJ2-2; tentatively, D is TRBD1 (5 bases). Germline assignment: CDR1 SGHAT and CDR2 FQNNGV. The CDR3 runs 16 residues. V was trimmed by 2 bases and J by 4 bases, leaving 14 bases between them. CDR3 loop: CASSLKTVSSTGELFF. CDR3 DNA: TGTGCCAGCAGCTTAAAGACAGTCAGCAGCACCGGGGAGCTGTTTTTT.

The sample holds one count of this clone. The rearrangement links TRBV23-1 to TRBJ2-7; D gene unclear. TRBV23-1 is an ORF; its function is uncertain. This CDR3 is built from 11 residues. The germline V and J ends were trimmed by 0 bases and 5 bases, with 2 bases remaining between them. CDR3 sequence reads: CASSQSNEQYF. DNA for the CDR3: TGCGCCAGCAGTCAATCAAACGAGCAGTACTTC.

Ten or more counts support this clone. Other DNA sequences of this sample code for an identical CDR3. The rearrangement links TRBV29-1 to TRBJ1-1; tentatively, D is TRBD1 (5 bases). V shed 0 bases and J shed 5 bases, with 7 bases lying between them. From germline, CDR1 is SQVTM and CDR2 ANQGSEA. The CDR3 covers 12 residues. CDR3 nucleotide sequence: TGCAGCGTTGAAGACGGGGGGACTGAAGCTTTCTTT. Amino acids: CSVEDGGTEAFF.

The chain links TRBV5-1 to TRBJ2-1, with 10 bases matching TRBD1. V was pared by 8 bases and J by 7 bases, with 9 bases of the junction left unmatched. The germline V gene has CDR1 SGHRS and CDR2 YFSETQ. CDR3 length: 14 residues. The CDR3: CASSGTGELNEQFF. The CDR3 DNA reads as TGCGCCAGTTCCGGGACAGGGGAGTTGAATGAGCAGTTCTTC.

The genes are TRBV7-9 and TRBJ2-5, with TRBD2 as a possible D gene (6 bases). Between the trimmed V and J ends, which lost 5 bases and 5 bases, there was a span of 18 bases. Germline V lookup: CDR1 SEHNR, CDR2 FQNEAQ (reference sequence). CDR3 size: 15 residues. The CDR3 region has the DNA TGTGCCAGCAGCCTACGACTAGAGAGTGCGGAGACCCAGTACTTC. Translating gives CASSLRLESAETQYF.

The chain employs TRBV5-1 and TRBJ1-1, with D tentatively TRBD1 (6 bases). This CDR3 is built from 15 residues. Germline loops: CDR1 SGHRS, CDR2 YFSETQ. V was trimmed by 0 bases and J by 4 bases, leaving 13 bases between them. CDR3 protein: CASSLGAGVGTEAFF. In DNA form, the CDR3 reads TGCGCCAGCAGCTTGGGAGCAGGGGTTGGCACTGAAGCTTTCTTT.

The chain links TRBV7-9 to TRBJ2-1; 8 nucleotides line up with TRBD1. The CDR3 loop spans 12 amino acids. Germline V CDR1 and CDR2: SEHNR, FQNEAQ (reference sequence). Losses at the gene ends were 5 bases for V and 14 bases for J; bases not matched to a gene: 8. This CDR3 reads CASSPLWGQEFF. Here the CDR3 DNA reads TGTGCCAGCAGCCCCCTTTGGGGACAGGAGTTCTTC. The full variable domain, in which reference TRBV7-9 and TRBJ2-1 provide the parts outside the CDR3, is DTGVSQNPRHKITKRGQNVTFRCDPISEHNRLYWYRQTLGQGPEFLTYFQNEAQLEKSRLLSDRFSAERPKGSFSTLEIQRTEQGDSAMYLCASSPLWGQEFFGPGTRLTVL.